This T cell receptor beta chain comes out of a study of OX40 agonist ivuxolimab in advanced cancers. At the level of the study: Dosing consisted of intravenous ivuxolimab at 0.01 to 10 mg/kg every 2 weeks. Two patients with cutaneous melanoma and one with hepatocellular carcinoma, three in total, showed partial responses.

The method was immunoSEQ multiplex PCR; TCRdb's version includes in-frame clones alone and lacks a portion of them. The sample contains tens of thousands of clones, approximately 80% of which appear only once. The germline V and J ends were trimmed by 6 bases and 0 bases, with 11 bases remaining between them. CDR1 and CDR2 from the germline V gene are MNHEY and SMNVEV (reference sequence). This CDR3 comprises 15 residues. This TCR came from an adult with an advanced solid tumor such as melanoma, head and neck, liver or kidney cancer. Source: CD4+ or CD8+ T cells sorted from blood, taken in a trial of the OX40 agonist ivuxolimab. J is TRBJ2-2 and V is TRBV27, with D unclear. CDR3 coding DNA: TGTGCCAGCAGCCTCCAAATTCCGAACACCGGGGAGCTGTTTTTT. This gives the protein CASSLQIPNTGELFF.